Given below is one T cell receptor beta chain in context. Antigen specificity is unknown. Time point defined: peripheral blood 6 weeks after treatment start. The authors spiked synthetic TCR analog templates into each PCR. Sequencing used immunoSEQ multiplex PCR; TCRdb keeps in-frame clones, though not all of them. The top ten clones hold over 1.5% of a sample with some 120,000 clones, 85% to 90% of them seen once. The data belong to a study of PD-L1 blockade in urothelial cancer. Study results and limitations: Better survival was predicted by below-median pretreatment blood TCR clonality.

The source is a man aged 60 to 69 with urothelial cancer. This specimen consisted of PBMCs, obtained around atezolizumab (anti-PD-L1) treatment.

The CDR3 nucleotides are TGTGCCAGCAGTGAGTTTGGCGGGAGGTCCTACAATGAGCAGTTCTTC. Protein product: CASSEFGGRSYNEQFF. J is TRBJ2-1 and V is TRBV2, with 8 bases matching TRBD2. The CDR3 covers 16 residues. The V gene's germline CDR1 is SNHLY and CDR2 FYNNEI. Trimming took 3 bases from V and 1 from J; bases not matched to a gene: 5.